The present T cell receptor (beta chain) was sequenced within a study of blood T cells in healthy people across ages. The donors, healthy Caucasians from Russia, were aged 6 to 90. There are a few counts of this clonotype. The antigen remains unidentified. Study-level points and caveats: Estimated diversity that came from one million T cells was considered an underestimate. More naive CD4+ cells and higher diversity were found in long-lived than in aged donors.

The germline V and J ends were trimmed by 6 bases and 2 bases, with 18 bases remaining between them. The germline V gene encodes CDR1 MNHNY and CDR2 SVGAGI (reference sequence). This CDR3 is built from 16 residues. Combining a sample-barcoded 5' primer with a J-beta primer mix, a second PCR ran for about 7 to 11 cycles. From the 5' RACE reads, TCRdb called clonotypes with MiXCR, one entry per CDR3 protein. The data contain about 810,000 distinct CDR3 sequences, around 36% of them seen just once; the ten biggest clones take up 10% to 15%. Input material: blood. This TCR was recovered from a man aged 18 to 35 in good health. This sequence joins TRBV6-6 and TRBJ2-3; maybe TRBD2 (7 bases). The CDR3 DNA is TGTGCCAGCAGCAACCAAGGGGGGGGACCCACAGATACGCAGTATTTT. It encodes CASSNQGGGPTDTQYF.